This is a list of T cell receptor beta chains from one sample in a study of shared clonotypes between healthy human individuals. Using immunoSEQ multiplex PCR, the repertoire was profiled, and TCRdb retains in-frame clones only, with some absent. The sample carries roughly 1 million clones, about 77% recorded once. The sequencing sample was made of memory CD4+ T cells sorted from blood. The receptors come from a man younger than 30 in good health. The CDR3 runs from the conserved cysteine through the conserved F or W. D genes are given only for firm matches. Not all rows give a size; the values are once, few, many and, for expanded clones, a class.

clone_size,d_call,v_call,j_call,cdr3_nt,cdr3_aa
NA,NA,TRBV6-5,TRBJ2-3,TGTGCCAGCAGGGACAGAACAGATACGCAGTATTTT,CASRDRTDTQYF
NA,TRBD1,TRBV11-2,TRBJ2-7,TGTGCCAGCAGCCCGGGAACAGGGGCCAAATATGGCGAGCAGTACTTC,CASSPGTGAKYGEQYF
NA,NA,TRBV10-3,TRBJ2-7,TGTGCCTGCGGGACGTTCTCCTACGAGCAGTACTTC,CACGTFSYEQYF
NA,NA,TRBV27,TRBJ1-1,TGTGCCAGCAGTTCGACAGGTCGATCTATAGAAGCTTTCTTT,CASSSTGRSIEAFF
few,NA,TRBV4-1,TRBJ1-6,TGCGCCAGCAGCCAAGATCGGGCAGCTAATTCACCCCTCCACTTT,CASSQDRAANSPLHF
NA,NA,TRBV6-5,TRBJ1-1,TGTGCCAGCAGTTACCCAGGAGCGCCCCTCTTT,CASSYPGAPLF
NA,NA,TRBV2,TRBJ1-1,TGTGCCAGCAGTGAAGAGGTCAGCTCGAACACTGAAGCTTTCTTT,CASSEEVSSNTEAFF
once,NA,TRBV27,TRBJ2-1,TGTGCCAGCAGTTTCGGTTACGGGGATGAGCAGTTCTTC,CASSFGYGDEQFF
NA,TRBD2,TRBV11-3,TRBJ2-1,TGTGCCAGCAGCTTAAGCGGGAGGGTAAATGAGCAGTTCTTC,CASSLSGRVNEQFF
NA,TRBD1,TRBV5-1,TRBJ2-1,TGCGCCAGCAGCTTCTGGACGGGGGACAGGAATGAGCAGTTCTTC,CASSFWTGDRNEQFF
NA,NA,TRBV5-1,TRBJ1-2,TGCGCCAGCAGCGGGACCCTAGATAAGGGAGGCTACACCTTC,CASSGTLDKGGYTF
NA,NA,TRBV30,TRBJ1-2,TGTGCCTGGAGTAGGGGGGACTTCCAAGCTTACGGCTACACCTTC,CAWSRGDFQAYGYTF
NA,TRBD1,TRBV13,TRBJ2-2,TGTGCCAGCAGCTTAGAGAGGGGGCTGTCCGGGGAGCTGTTTTTT,CASSLERGLSGELFF
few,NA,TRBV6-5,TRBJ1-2,TGTGCCAGCAAACTAGCAGGGGATATAAACTATGGCTACACCTTC,CASKLAGDINYGYTF
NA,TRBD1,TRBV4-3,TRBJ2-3,TGCGCCAGCAGCCAAGTACAGGGGCCTGGCACAGATACGCAGTATTTT,CASSQVQGPGTDTQYF
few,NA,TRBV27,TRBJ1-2,TGTGCCAGCAGTTTATTCCCTAACTATGGCTACACCTTC,CASSLFPNYGYTF
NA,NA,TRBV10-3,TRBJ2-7,TGTGCCATCAGTGAGGTAGGAGGGATCTCCGAGCAGTACTTC,CAISEVGGISEQYF
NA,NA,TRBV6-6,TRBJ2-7,TGTGCCAGCAGTTATCGGTCCTGGAGGGACTCTTACGAGCAGTACTTC,CASSYRSWRDSYEQYF
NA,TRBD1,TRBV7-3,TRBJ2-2,TGTGCCAGCAGCTTAAGAGGACAGGGAGTCACCGGGGAGCTGTTTTTT,CASSLRGQGVTGELFF
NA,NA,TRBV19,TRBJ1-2,TGTGCCAGTAGTCCCGGACAGTCTGAATGGGAGAACACCTTC,CASSPGQSEWENTF
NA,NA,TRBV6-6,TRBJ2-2,TGTGCCAGCAGTGCCGGTGGCACCGGGGAGCTGTTTTTT,CASSAGGTGELFF
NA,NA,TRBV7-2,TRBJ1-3,TGTGCCAGCAGCCCGGGCCCCGGAAACACCATATATTTT,CASSPGPGNTIYF
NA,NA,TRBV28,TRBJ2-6,TGTGCCAGCAAAGGCACCCTGAGCTCTGGGGCCAACGTCCTGACTTTC,CASKGTLSSGANVLTF
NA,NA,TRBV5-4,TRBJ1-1,TGTGCCAGCAGCTTGGCCGGGGGGGCAGGAATGAACACTGAAGCTTTCTTT,CASSLAGGAGMNTEAFF
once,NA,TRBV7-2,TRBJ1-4,TGTGCCAGCAGCCAGAATCGGGGGGGAACTAATGAAAAACTGTTTTTT,CASSQNRGGTNEKLFF
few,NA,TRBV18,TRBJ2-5,TGTGCCAGCTCACCAAAGGCAGGGCCAAAAGAGACCCAGTACTTC,CASSPKAGPKETQYF
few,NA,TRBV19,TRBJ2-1,TGTGCCAGTAGTATGTTTAGGGGGGGTGAGCAGTTCTTC,CASSMFRGGEQFF
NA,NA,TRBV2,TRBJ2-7,TGTGCCAGCAGTGAAGTCGTGATAGATCTTTGGGAGCAGTACTTC,CASSEVVIDLWEQYF
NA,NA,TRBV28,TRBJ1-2,TGTGCCAGCAGTCGGGTGGCGTCTAACTATGGCTACACCTTC,CASSRVASNYGYTF
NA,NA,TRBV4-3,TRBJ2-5,TGCGCCAGCAGCCCCCAGGTGGGGGAGACCCAGTACTTC,CASSPQVGETQYF
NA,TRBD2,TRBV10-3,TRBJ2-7,TGTGCCATCAGTGTCGGATTACTAGCGGGAGACGAGCAGTACTTC,CAISVGLLAGDEQYF
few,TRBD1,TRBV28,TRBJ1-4,TGTGCCAGCAGTTTGGTCCAGGGGGCCCGTAATGAAAAACTGTTTTTT,CASSLVQGARNEKLFF
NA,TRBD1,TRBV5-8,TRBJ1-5,TGTGCCAGCAGCTCTACAGGGGACGGCAATCAGCCCCAGCATTTT,CASSSTGDGNQPQHF
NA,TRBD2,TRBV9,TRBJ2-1,TGTGCCAGCAGCGTAGGACTAGCGGGAGGGCACAATGAGCAGTTCTTC,CASSVGLAGGHNEQFF
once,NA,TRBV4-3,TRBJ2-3,TGCGCCAGCAGCCAAGGTCCCCAAGGAGGGGATACGCAGTATTTT,CASSQGPQGGDTQYF
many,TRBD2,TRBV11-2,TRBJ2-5,TGTGCCAGCAGCTACCGCGGCGGGGGACTACCCGCCCAAGAGACCCAGTACTTC,CASSYRGGGLPAQETQYF
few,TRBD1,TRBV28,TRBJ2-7,TGTGCCAGCACTCAGGGGGCCCGACAATACGAGCAGTACTTC,CASTQGARQYEQYF
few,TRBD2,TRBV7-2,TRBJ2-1,TGTGCCAGCAGCTTAAGGGCAGGGAGCGGGACCCCCCGTGAGCAGTTCTTC,CASSLRAGSGTPREQFF
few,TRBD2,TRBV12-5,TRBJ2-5,TGTGCTAGTGGCTCCGGACTAGTCGAAGAGACCCAGTACTTC,CASGSGLVEETQYF
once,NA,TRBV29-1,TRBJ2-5,TGCAGCGTGGGTAGGGGTTCCCAAGAGACCCAGTACTTC,CSVGRGSQETQYF
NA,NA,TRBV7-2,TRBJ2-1,TGTGCCAGCAGCTTAGACAGGAGCTCCTACAATGAGCAGTTCTTC,CASSLDRSSYNEQFF
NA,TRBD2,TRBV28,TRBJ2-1,TGTGCCAGCACCCTGCGGACTAGCGGAAAGGACCGTCGCAATGAGCAGTTCTTC,CASTLRTSGKDRRNEQFF
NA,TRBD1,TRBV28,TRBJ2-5,TGTGCCAGCAGTCGGGACAGGAGACAAGAGACCCAGTACTTC,CASSRDRRQETQYF
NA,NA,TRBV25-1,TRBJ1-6,TGTGCCAGCAGTGCCCCCCATGAGGGTCTGTATTCACCCCTCCACTTT,CASSAPHEGLYSPLHF
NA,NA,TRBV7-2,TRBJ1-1,TGTGCCAGCAGCTTAGGAAGGTGGGGGATGAACACTGAAGCTTTCTTT,CASSLGRWGMNTEAFF
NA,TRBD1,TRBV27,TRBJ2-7,TGTGCCAGCAGAAAACCGGGACAGGGAGTTTACGAGCAGTACTTC,CASRKPGQGVYEQYF
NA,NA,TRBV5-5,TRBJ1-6,TGTGCCAGCGCCCCAAGGGATCATAATTCACCCCTCCACTTT,CASAPRDHNSPLHF
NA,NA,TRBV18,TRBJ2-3,TGTGCCAGCTCATCCCAAGGCCAGGGTTACACAGATACGCAGTATTTT,CASSSQGQGYTDTQYF
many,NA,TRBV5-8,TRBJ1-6,TGTGCCAGCAGCCCCCCTAGAGGAGGACGTTCACCCCTCCACTTT,CASSPPRGGRSPLHF
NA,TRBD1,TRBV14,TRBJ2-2,TGTGCCAGCAGCCCGCGGACAGGGGTACCCGGGGAGCTGTTTTTT,CASSPRTGVPGELFF
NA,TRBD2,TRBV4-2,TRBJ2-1,TGTGCCAGCAGCCCACGGGGCGGGACGAGCGGGGACTACAATGAGCAGTTCTTC,CASSPRGGTSGDYNEQFF
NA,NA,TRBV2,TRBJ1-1,TGTGCCAGCAGTGGGGGATTGGTAGGAAGGGACACTGAAGCTTTCTTT,CASSGGLVGRDTEAFF
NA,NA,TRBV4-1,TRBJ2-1,TGCGCCAGCAGCCAAGAATTAGCCCTATTCTTAAATGAGCAGTTCTTC,CASSQELALFLNEQFF
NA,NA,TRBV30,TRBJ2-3,TGTGCCTGGAATGTCGGGACAGATACGCAGTATTTT,CAWNVGTDTQYF
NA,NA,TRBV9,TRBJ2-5,TGTGCCAGCAGCGTAGGAGTTTCAGGGAGGCAAGAGACCCAGTACTTC,CASSVGVSGRQETQYF